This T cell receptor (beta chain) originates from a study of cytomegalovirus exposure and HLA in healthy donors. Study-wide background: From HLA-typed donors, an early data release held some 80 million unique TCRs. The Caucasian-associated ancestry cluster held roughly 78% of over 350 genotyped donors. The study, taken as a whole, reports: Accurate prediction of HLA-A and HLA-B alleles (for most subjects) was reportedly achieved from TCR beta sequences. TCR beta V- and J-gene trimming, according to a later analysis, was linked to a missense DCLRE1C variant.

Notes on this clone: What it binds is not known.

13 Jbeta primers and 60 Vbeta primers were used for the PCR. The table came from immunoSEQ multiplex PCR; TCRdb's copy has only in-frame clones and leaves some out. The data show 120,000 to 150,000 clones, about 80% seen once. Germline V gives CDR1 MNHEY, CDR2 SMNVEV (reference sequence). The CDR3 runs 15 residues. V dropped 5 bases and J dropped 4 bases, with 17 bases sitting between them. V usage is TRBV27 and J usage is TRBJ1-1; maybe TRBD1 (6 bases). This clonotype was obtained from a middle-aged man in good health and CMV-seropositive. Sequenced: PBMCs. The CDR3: CASSGDLGGLTEAFF. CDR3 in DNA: TGTGCCAGCAGTGGAGACCTCGGGGGGCTCACTGAAGCTTTCTTT.